This TCR beta chain was sequenced during a study of shared clonotypes between healthy human individuals. Study background: The cohort comprised a couple of women and a few men. Their ages spanned 18 to 49 years.

This clone was seen more than once but under ten times. V shed 4 bases and J shed 8 bases, with 10 bases lying between them. This CDR3 contains 12 residues. The germline V gene has CDR1 SGHNT and CDR2 YYREEE (reference sequence). Every subset had its genomic DNA shared out evenly among several immunoSEQ plates. Using immunoSEQ multiplex PCR, the repertoire was profiled, and TCRdb retains in-frame clones only, with some absent. The repertoire consists of approximately 2,000,000 clones, with roughly 90% occurring once and the leading ten covering approximately 0.4%. Study donors comprised healthy, HIV-negative adults devoid of recent acute infection or vaccination.

V is TRBV5-4 and J is TRBJ1-5; no definite D call. Sequences were obtained from naive CD4+ T cells from PBMCs. Subset: CD45RA+ positively selected. This clonotype was obtained from a man between 18 and 35 years old in good health. Some clones in this sample may be carry-over from other donors' samples. This chain's CDR3 is CASSRPWEPQHF. The CDR3 nucleotides read TGTGCCAGCAGCAGACCTTGGGAGCCCCAGCATTTT.